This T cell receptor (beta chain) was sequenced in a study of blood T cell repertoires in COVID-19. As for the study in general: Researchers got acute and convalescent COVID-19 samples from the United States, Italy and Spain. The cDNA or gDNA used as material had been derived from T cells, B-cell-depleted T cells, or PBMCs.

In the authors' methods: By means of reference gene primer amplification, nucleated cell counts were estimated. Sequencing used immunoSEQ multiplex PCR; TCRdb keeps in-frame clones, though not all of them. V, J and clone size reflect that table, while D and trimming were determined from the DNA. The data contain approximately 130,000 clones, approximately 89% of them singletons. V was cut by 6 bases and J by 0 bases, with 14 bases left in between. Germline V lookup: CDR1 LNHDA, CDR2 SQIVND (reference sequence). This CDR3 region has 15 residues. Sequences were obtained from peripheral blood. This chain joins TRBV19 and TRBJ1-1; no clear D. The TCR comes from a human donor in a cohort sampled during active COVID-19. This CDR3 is CASSTSRVMNTEAFF. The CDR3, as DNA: TGTGCCAGTAGCACATCGAGGGTCATGAACACTGAAGCTTTCTTT. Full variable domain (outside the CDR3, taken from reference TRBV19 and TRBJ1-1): DGGITQSPKYLFRKEGQNVTLSCEQNLNHDAMYWYRQDPGQGLRLIYYSQIVNDFQKGDIAEGYSVSREKKESFPLTVTSAQKNPTAFYLCASSTSRVMNTEAFFGQGTRLTVV.